This TCR beta chain was sequenced for a study of T cells in Graves' hyperthyroidism and ophthalmopathy. This clonotype was counted at least ten times. From RNA transcripts, TCR beta CDR3 regions were amplified. The HTBI primer set drove a first-round RT-PCR of the TCR CDR3. Using its own MiXCR run on the multiplex PCR reads, TCRdb lists one record per CDR3 protein. This table has fewer than 350,000 distinct CDR3 sequences, approximately 13% appearing once. Material: blood. The TCR sequence derives from a woman aged 40 to 50 with Graves' hyperthyroidism.

CDR3 protein: CSARGTINYEQYF. CDR3 nucleotide sequence: TGCAGTGCTAGAGGTACTATAAACTACGAGCAGTACTTC. The J gene is TRBJ2-7, the V gene TRBV20-1; D uncertain. The germline V gene encodes CDR1 DFQATT and CDR2 SNEGSKA (reference sequence). This CDR3 has 13 amino acids. Trimming pared 1 base from V and 3 bases from J, leaving 10 bases between.